These 5 T cell receptor beta chains were all obtained from the same sample, sequenced in a study of shared T cell receptors in the human thymus. The method was immunoSEQ multiplex PCR; TCRdb's version includes in-frame clones alone and lacks a portion of them. The sample has approximately 760,000 clones; 70% to 90% are singletons. The same data also contributed to another study, on human thymus T cells.

The source material was thymocytes. Receptor source: a girl under three years old with a congenital heart defect.

This chain joins TRBV4-3 and TRBJ1-2, with 9 bases matching TRBD1. Germline values: CDR1 LGHNA, CDR2 YSLEER. V lost 2 bases to trimming and J lost 6 bases; unmatched junction nucleotides: 1. This CDR3 has 13 amino acids. DNA for the CDR3: TGCGCCAGCAGCCAATGGGACAGGGATGGCTACACCTTC. It translates to CASSQWDRDGYTF.

This clone has only one observation. The rearrangement joins TRBV14 to TRBJ2-5; TRBD1 matches at 10 bases. The CDR3 is 15 amino acids. CDR1 is SGHDN, CDR2 FVKESK, per germline. With 5 bases clipped from V and 3 bases from J, the junction kept 6 bases outside the gene matches. The CDR3 region has the DNA TGTGCCAGCAGCTCCGGGACAGGGGACAAAGAGACCCAGTACTTC. Its protein is CASSSGTGDKETQYF.

V gene TRBV13 combines with J gene TRBJ2-7; 12 nucleotides agree with TRBD1. Looked up from germline, CDR1 is PRHDT and CDR2 is FYEKMQ (reference sequence). Unmatched junction bases numbered 6, after V lost 5 bases and J lost 4 bases. This CDR3 contains 15 residues. The CDR3 DNA follows: TGTGCCAGCAGCCCCCGGGACAGGGGGCTTTACGAGCAGTACTTC. It is translated as CASSPRDRGLYEQYF.

The rearrangement uses TRBV29-1 and TRBJ1-1, with D possibly being TRBD1 (6 bases). Trimming removed 7 bases at V and 10 bases at J, with 16 bases between. The CDR3 loop spans 11 amino acids. The germline CDR1 and CDR2 sequences are SQVTM and ANQGSEA. This chain's CDR3 is CSAYRVGGAFF. Written as DNA, the CDR3 is TGCAGCGCCTACAGGGTTGGTGGAGCTTTCTTT.

The rearrangement links TRBV5-1 to TRBJ1-2; TRBD1 matches at 9 bases. Germline-derived CDR1 and CDR2 are SGHRS and YFSETQ. This CDR3 spans 17 amino acids. J gave up 3 bases and V 3 bases, and 12 bases lay outside the gene matches. The chain's CDR3 is CASSSWTGVGADYGYTF. The CDR3, as DNA: TGCGCCAGCAGCTCTTGGACAGGGGTGGGAGCTGACTATGGCTACACCTTC.